Below, 16 T cell receptor beta chains from the same sample are listed, as sequenced in a study of CD8 T cells in Susac syndrome. Reverse transcription of about 0.45 to 1 ug RNA was performed with random hexamers. MiXCR was run by TCRdb on the immunoSEQ multiplex PCR reads, yielding one entry per CDR3 protein. The data hold about 280,000 distinct CDR3 sequences, with approximately 84% observed a single time. The sequenced sample consisted of CD8+ T cells from PBMCs. The receptors originated from a human donor with multiple sclerosis.

The CDR3 region has the DNA TGTGCCAGCAGCCTCAGGGGCCGTTCCTACGAGCAGTACTTC. Encoded protein: CASSLRGRSYEQYF. This chain links TRBV11-2 with TRBJ2-7; D is possibly TRBD1 (6 bases). V gave up 5 bases and J gave up 1 base, with 12 bases separating them. This CDR3 is built from 14 residues. Germline V gene lookup returns CDR1 SGHAT and CDR2 FQNNGV.

V gene TRBV12-3 or TRBV12-4 combines with J gene TRBJ2-1; D not resolved. The CDR3 runs to 14 residues. The V end was cut by 5 bases, the J end by 7 bases, with 15 bases between. The CDR3 loop is CASSTSSLGNEQFF. CDR3 nucleotides: TGTGCCAGCAGTACCTCCTCCCTGGGGAATGAGCAGTTCTTC.

The V and J genes are TRBV27 and TRBJ2-7; no clear D gene. In germline, CDR1 is MNHEY, CDR2 SMNVEV (reference sequence). V lost 4 bases and J lost 3, with 10 bases in between. This CDR3 region has 13 residues. The chain's CDR3 is CASSSIVGYEQYF. The CDR3 coding sequence is TGTGCCAGCAGTTCCATCGTGGGCTACGAGCAGTACTTC.

This clonotype was picked up a small number of times. Mismatch with germline at one junction end may stem from a read error. This chain links TRBV5-1 with TRBJ2-7; D is tentatively TRBD1 or TRBD2 (6 bases each). The CDR3 totals 16 residues. In germline, CDR1 is SGHRS, CDR2 YFSETQ. The CDR3 loop reads CASSLEGGGRSHEQYF. The CDR3 DNA reads TGCGCCAGCAGCTTGGAAGGTGGGGGGCGCTCCCACGAGCAGTACTTC. The complete variable domain, with remaining parts taken from reference TRBV5-1 and TRBJ2-7, reads KAGVTQTPRYLIKTRGQQVTLSCSPISGHRSVSWYQQTPGQGLQFLFEYFSETQRNKGNFPGRFSGRQFSNSRSEMNVSTLELGDSALYLCASSLEGGGRSHEQYFGPGTRLTVT.

V gene TRBV11-2 combines with J gene TRBJ2-7; maybe TRBD2 (5 bases). The V end lost 2 bases, the J end lost 5 bases, and 10 bases lay between the germline ends. The CDR3 sequence is 13 residues long. From germline, CDR1 is SGHAT and CDR2 FQNNGV. The CDR3 reads CASSLSRAHEQYF. The CDR3 nucleotides read TGTGCCAGCAGCTTATCGAGGGCCCACGAGCAGTACTTC.

The V gene is TRBV29-1, the J gene TRBJ2-1; TRBD2 matches 8 bases. V lost 5 bases and J lost 12; bases outside the gene matches: 12. The CDR3 totals 13 residues. Germline values: CDR1 SQVTM, CDR2 ANQGSEA. The CDR3 here is CSVPGLVGVGQFF. CDR3 in DNA: TGCAGCGTTCCGGGACTAGTAGGGGTCGGGCAGTTCTTC.

The rearrangement uses TRBV5-1 and TRBJ2-1; TRBD1 is a possible D gene (6 bases). V lost 0 bases to trimming and J lost 3 bases, with 10 bases between them. The CDR3 runs 15 residues. Germline CDR1 is SGHRS and CDR2 is YFSETQ. DNA for the CDR3: TGCGCCAGCAGCTTGGCCGGACAGCTCTACAATGAGCAGTTCTTC. Its protein product is CASSLAGQLYNEQFF.

The chain combines TRBV7-8 with TRBJ2-1; 9 bases align to TRBD2. Trimming at V came to 4 bases and at J to 5 bases, leaving 9 bases not matched to a gene. The CDR3 is 16 amino acids. CDR1 and CDR2 from the germline V gene are SGHVS and FQNEAQ. The CDR3 loop is CASSSFWTSENNEQFF. For the CDR3, the DNA is TGTGCCAGCAGCTCCTTTTGGACTAGCGAAAACAATGAGCAGTTCTTC.

This clonotype was seen a few times. V usage is TRBV7-9 and J usage is TRBJ2-2; no reliable D call. V lost 6 bases, J lost 0 bases, and 8 bases lay in between. Looked up from germline, CDR1 is SEHNR and CDR2 is FQNEAQ (reference sequence). The CDR3 is 14 amino acids. As DNA, the CDR3 is TGTGCCAGCAGTCTCGGATCGAACACCGGGGAGCTGTTTTTT. Translation gives CASSLGSNTGELFF.

This rearrangement joins TRBV11-2 to TRBJ1-1, with D unclear. The ends were cut back, 5 bases at V and 3 bases at J, with 19 bases in the middle. Germline lookup yields CDR1 SGHAT and CDR2 FQNNGV. The CDR3 is 16 residues long. The chain's CDR3 is CASSPHGWGGDTEAFF. The DNA for the CDR3 is TGTGCCAGCAGCCCGCATGGTTGGGGAGGTGACACTGAAGCTTTCTTT.

This clonotype was seen only once. The CDR3 region is CASSLGNPGLAGGELFF. CDR3 bases: TGTGCCAGCAGCTTAGGAAATCCGGGACTAGCGGGCGGGGAGCTGTTTTTT. The J gene is TRBJ2-2, the V gene TRBV7-6; 12 bases are a match to TRBD2. Germline V gene data show CDR1 as SGHVS and CDR2 as FNYEAQ. This CDR3 has 17 amino acids. The junction had 7 bases not matched to a gene; V was cut back by 1 base and J by 7 bases.

CDR3: CASKLKQDYSPLHF. CDR3 nucleotides: TGTGCCAGCAAGCTAAAACAGGACTATTCACCCCTCCACTTT. The chain has TRBV6-1 and TRBJ1-6; a weak D match, TRBD1 (5 bases). Germline values: CDR1 MNHNS, CDR2 SASEGT. V was cut by 7 bases and J by 8 bases, with 15 bases left in between. The CDR3 is 14 residues long.

The chain has TRBV4-1 and TRBJ2-7; 9 nucleotides match TRBD2. V lost 1 base, J lost 4 bases, and 5 bases stayed unmatched. Germline assignment: CDR1 MGHRA and CDR2 YSYEKL. The CDR3 covers 15 residues. The CDR3 loop is CASSQVASGEYEQYF. DNA of the CDR3: TGCGCCAGCAGCCAAGTAGCTAGCGGGGAGTACGAGCAGTACTTC.

V usage is TRBV12-3 or TRBV12-4 and J usage is TRBJ2-4; 7 bases are shared with TRBD2. The CDR3 totals 16 residues. Trimming at V came to 6 bases and at J to 1 base, leaving 9 bases not matched to a gene. CDR3 protein: CASRSSGEGAKNIQYF. The CDR3, as DNA: TGTGCCAGCAGGTCCTCCGGGGAGGGGGCCAAAAACATTCAGTACTTC.

The V gene is TRBV9, the J gene TRBJ1-2; 8 positions match TRBD1. Germline CDR1 reads SGDLS; CDR2 reads YYNGEE. With V trimmed by 3 bases and J by 10 bases, 11 bases remained unmatched. The CDR3 sequence is 14 residues long. CDR3 region: CASSARTGQPFYTF. CDR3 bases: TGTGCCAGCAGCGCTCGGACAGGGCAACCCTTCTACACCTTC.

This rearrangement joins TRBV7-9 to TRBJ2-7, with D unresolved. CDR1 SEHNR and CDR2 FQNEAQ come from the germline V gene (reference sequence). CDR3 length: 13 residues. Trimming removed 4 bases from V and 3 bases from J, with 10 bases in between. The CDR3 DNA follows: TGTGCCAGCAGCTCCGGGCCTGTCTACGAGCAGTACTTC. This encodes CASSSGPVYEQYF.